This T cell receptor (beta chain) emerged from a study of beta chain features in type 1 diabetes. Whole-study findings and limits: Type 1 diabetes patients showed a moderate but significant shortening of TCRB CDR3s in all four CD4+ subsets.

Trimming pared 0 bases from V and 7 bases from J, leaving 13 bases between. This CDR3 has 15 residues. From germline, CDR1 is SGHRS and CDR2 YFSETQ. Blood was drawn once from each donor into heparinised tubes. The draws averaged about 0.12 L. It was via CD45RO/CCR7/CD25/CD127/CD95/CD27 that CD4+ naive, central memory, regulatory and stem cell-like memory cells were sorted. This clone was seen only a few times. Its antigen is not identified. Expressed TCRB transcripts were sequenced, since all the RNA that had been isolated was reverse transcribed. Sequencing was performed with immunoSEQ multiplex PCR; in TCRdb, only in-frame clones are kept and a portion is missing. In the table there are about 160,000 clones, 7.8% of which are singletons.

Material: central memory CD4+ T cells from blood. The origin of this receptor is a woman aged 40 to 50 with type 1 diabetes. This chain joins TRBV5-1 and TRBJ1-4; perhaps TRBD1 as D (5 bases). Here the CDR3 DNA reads TGCGCCAGCAGCTTGGTGGGGCAGCTGAGTGAAAAACTGTTTTTT. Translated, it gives CASSLVGQLSEKLFF.